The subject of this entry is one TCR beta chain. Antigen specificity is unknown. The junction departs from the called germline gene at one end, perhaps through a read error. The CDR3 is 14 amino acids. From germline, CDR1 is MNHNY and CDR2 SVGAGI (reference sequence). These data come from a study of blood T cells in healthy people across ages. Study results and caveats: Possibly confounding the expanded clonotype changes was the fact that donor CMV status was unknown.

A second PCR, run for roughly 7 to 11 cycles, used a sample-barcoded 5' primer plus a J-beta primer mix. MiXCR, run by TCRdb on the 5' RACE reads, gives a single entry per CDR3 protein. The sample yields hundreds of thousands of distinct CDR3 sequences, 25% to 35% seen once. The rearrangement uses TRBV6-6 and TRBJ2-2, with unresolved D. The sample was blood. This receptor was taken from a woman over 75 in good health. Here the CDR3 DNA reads TGTGCCGGCAGTCCCCTCGGGAACACCGGGGAGCTGTTTTTT. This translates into CAGSPLGNTGELFF.